This section outlines one T cell receptor (beta chain) sequence together with its context. This sample is part of a study of OX40 agonist ivuxolimab in advanced cancers. Assay: immunoSEQ multiplex PCR; the TCRdb copy retains only in-frame clones and omits some. The sample gives about 67,000 clones, 85% of which show up once; around 2% is in the top ten. The V gene's germline CDR1 is SGHTA and CDR2 FQGNSA. The CDR3 is made up of 14 amino acids. Trimming took off 7 bases at V and 5 bases at J, with 17 bases between the two ends. The chain carries TRBV7-2 and TRBJ1-1, with D unresolved. This specimen consisted of CD4+ or CD8+ T cells sorted from blood, obtained in a trial of the OX40 agonist ivuxolimab. This receptor was identified in an adult with an advanced solid tumor such as melanoma, head and neck, liver or kidney cancer. CDR3: CASTIGAGSTEAFF. CDR3 DNA: TGTGCCAGCACAATCGGAGCGGGGTCGACTGAAGCTTTCTTT.